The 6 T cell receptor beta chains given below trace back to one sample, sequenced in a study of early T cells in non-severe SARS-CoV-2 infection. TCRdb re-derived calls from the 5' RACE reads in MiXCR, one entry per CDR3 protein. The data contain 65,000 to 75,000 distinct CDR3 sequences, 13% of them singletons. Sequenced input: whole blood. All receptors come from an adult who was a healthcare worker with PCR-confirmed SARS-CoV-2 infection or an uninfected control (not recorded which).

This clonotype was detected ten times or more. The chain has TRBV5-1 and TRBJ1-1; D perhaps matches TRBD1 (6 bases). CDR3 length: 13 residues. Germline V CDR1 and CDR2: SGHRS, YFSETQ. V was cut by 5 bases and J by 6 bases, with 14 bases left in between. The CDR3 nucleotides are TGCGCCAGCAGAATCTTGGGGGCCGCTGAAGCTTTCTTT. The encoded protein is CASRILGAAEAFF.

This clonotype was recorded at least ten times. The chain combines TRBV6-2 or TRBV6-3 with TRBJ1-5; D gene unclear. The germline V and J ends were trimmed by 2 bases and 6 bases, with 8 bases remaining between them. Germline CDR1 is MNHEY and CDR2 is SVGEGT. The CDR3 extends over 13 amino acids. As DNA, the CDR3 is TGTGCCAGCAGTTACGAACAGATTCAGCCCCAGCATTTT. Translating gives CASSYEQIQPQHF.

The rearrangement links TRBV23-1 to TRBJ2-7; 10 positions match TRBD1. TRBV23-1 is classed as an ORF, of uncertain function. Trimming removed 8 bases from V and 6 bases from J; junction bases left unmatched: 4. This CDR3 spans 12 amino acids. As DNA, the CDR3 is TGCGCCAGCGGCAGGACAGGGGGCGAGCAGTACTTC. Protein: CASGRTGGEQYF.

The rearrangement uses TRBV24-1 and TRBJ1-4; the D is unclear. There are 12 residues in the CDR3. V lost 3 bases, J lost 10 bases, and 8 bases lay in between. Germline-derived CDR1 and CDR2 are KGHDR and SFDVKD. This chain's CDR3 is CATSDLSGKLFF. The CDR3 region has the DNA TGTGCCACCAGTGATCTAAGTGGAAAACTGTTTTTT.

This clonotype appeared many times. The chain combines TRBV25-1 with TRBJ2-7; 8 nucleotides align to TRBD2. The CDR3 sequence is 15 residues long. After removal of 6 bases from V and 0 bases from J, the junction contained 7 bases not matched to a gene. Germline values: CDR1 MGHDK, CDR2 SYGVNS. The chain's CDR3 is CASRPSGSSSYEQYF. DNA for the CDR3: TGTGCCAGCAGGCCTAGCGGGTCGAGCTCCTACGAGCAGTACTTC.

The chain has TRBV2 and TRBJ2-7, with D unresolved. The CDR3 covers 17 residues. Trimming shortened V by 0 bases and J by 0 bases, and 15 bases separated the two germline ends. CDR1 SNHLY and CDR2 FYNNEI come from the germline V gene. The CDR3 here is CASSEAWAVPLSYEQYF. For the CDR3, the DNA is TGTGCCAGCAGTGAAGCGTGGGCAGTGCCGCTCTCCTACGAGCAGTACTTC.